The clone carrying this T cell receptor (beta chain) was detected only a few times. What it recognizes is unknown. This record comes from a study of immune heterogeneity within non-small cell lung tumors. Study details: Of all tumors, several turned out to be squamous cell carcinomas, over nine were non-squamous carcinomas and 1 was not otherwise specified.

Amplification of TCR beta CDR3 was performed by multiplex PCR with 32 V and 13 J primers. TCRdb passed the multiplex PCR reads through MiXCR, listing each CDR3 protein once. This repertoire shows around 29,000 distinct CDR3 sequences, 28% found once; its top ten account for approximately 4.2%. Bulk tumor genomic DNA constituted the template, at around 600 ng per sample. Several biopsies were collected from each primary tumor during surgery. They were spaced as far apart as possible within the tumor mass. Surgery that was curative in intent was performed on patients with untreated, newly diagnosed non-small cell lung cancer. The donors had newly diagnosed non-small cell lung cancer and underwent surgery intended to cure it. Regarding the study as a whole: Local clonality of T cells correlated moderately yet significantly with local tumor mutational burden (R approximately 0.35).

Germline assignment: CDR1 SNHLY and CDR2 FYNNEI. The CDR3 consists of 10 residues. V was pared by 8 bases and J by 5 bases, with 4 bases between. The TCR comes from a man aged 35-49 years with non-small cell lung cancer. The rearrangement uses TRBV2 and TRBJ2-1, with D unresolved. Sequences were obtained from lung tumor tissue. The CDR3 protein is CASENNEQFF. The DNA for the CDR3 is TGTGCCAGCGAGAACAATGAGCAGTTCTTC.